This passage covers 31 T cell receptor beta chains from one sample sequenced in a study of T-cell reconstitution after alpha-beta-depleted transplantation in children. Unique molecular identifiers were built into the TCRbeta library. TCRdb redid the calling of the PCR reads with MiXCR, one entry per CDR3 protein. The sample shows around 490,000 distinct CDR3 sequences, about an eighth of them seen only once. The sample consisted of PBMCs, mostly from graft donor cells, taken 180 days after TCRalphabeta/CD19-depleted stem cell transplant. The origin of the receptors is a female patient between 2 and 15 years old who had a stem cell transplant for aplastic anemia, so the T cells may come from the graft donor.

In its sample, this clonotype was seen once. Compared with germline, one end of the junction differs, possibly owing to a read error. The J gene is TRBJ2-6, the V gene TRBV29-1, with D perhaps TRBD1 (5 bases). Germline V gives CDR1 SQVTM, CDR2 ANQGSEA. This CDR3 has 14 residues. The CDR3 DNA follows: TGCAGCGTTGAAGAGTCACCTGGGGCCAACGGCCTGACTTTC. It translates to CSVEESPGANGLTF.

This chain links TRBV7-3 with TRBJ2-1; 8 bases match TRBD2. The CDR3 covers 15 residues. Germline-derived CDR1 and CDR2 are SGHTA and FQGTGA. V was clipped by 3 bases and J by 13 bases; unmatched bases: 14. The CDR3 reads CASSFSSPRGGDQFF. In DNA form, the CDR3 reads TGTGCCAGCAGCTTTTCCAGCCCCCGGGGGGGCGACCAGTTCTTC.

The table lists this clonotype with a few counts. The chain joins TRBV6-2 or TRBV6-3 to TRBJ1-4, with a possible D match to TRBD1 (5 bases). The CDR3 runs to 16 residues. V shed 4 bases and J shed 5 bases, with 17 bases lying between them. Germline V gene data show CDR1 as MNHEY and CDR2 as SVGEGT. The CDR3 loop reads CASSSRDRGSNEKLFF. The CDR3 nucleotides read TGTGCCAGCAGTTCCCGGGACCGAGGCTCAAATGAAAAACTGTTTTTT.

The chain is built from TRBV6-2 or TRBV6-3 and TRBJ1-1, with 8 bases lining up with TRBD1. With 6 bases clipped from V and 10 bases from J, the junction kept 13 bases outside the gene matches. This CDR3 region has 14 residues. Germline CDR1 reads MNHEY; CDR2 reads SVGEGT. CDR3 DNA sequence: TGTGCCAGCAGAAGGATCGCAGGGGGCGCAGGAGCTTTCTTT. Translated, it gives CASRRIAGGAGAFF.

This clonotype was seen at least ten times. V is TRBV7-2 and J is TRBJ2-1; TRBD2 might be the D (5 bases). This CDR3 is 16 amino acids long. V gave up 0 bases and J gave up 5 bases, with 14 bases separating them. Looked up from germline, CDR1 is SGHTA and CDR2 is FQGNSA. The CDR3 sequence is CASSLAPRTSHNEQFF. CDR3 bases: TGTGCCAGCAGCTTAGCGCCTCGGACTTCCCACAATGAGCAGTTCTTC.

The chain has TRBV5-1 and TRBJ1-2, with D possibly TRBD1 on 5 matching bases. The V end was cut by 1 base, the J end by 4 bases, with 14 bases between. Germline CDR1 reads SGHRS; CDR2 reads YFSETQ. The CDR3 loop spans 15 amino acids. Written as DNA, the CDR3 is TGCGCCAGCAGCTTGTATTCGCCGACAGCCTATGGCTACACCTTC. Translated, it gives CASSLYSPTAYGYTF.

This clonotype was counted between two and nine times. The chain links TRBV20-1 to TRBJ1-5; D gene uncertain. The CDR3 has 15 residues. Germline values: CDR1 DFQATT, CDR2 SNEGSKA (reference sequence). V was trimmed by 0 bases and J by 11 bases, leaving 20 bases between them. The CDR3 DNA reads as TGCAGTGCTAGAGACCCTACGCCCGGGAAACGGACCCAGCATTTT. Translating gives CSARDPTPGKRTQHF.

The chain carries TRBV7-2 and TRBJ2-1; 11 bases map to TRBD2. Germline V gene sequence: CDR1 SGHTA, CDR2 FQGNSA. The CDR3 runs 16 residues. V was clipped by 4 bases and J by 9 bases; unmatched bases: 11. The CDR3, as DNA: TGTGCCAGCAGCTCCCCGGGGCTAGCGGGAGGAGGTGAGCAGTTCTTC. It codes for CASSSPGLAGGGEQFF. Full variable domain (rest looked up from reference TRBV7-2 and TRBJ2-1): GAGVSQSPSNKVTEKGKDVELRCDPISGHTALYWYRQSLGQGLEFLIYFQGNSAPDKSGLPSDRFSAERTGGSVSTLTIQRTQQEDSAVYLCASSSPGLAGGGEQFFGPGTRLTVL.

This chain uses TRBV7-2 with TRBJ2-7, with D possibly being TRBD2 (6 bases). The CDR3 totals 17 residues. Germline CDR1 is SGHTA and CDR2 is FQGNSA. Trimming removed 3 bases at V and 2 bases at J, with 20 bases between. CDR3 protein: CASSFISWGGAPYEQYF. The CDR3 region has the DNA TGTGCCAGCAGCTTCATTTCTTGGGGCGGGGCCCCCTACGAGCAGTACTTC. Looking up the rest from reference TRBV7-2 and TRBJ2-7 gives the full variable domain: GAGVSQSPSNKVTEKGKDVELRCDPISGHTALYWYRQSLGQGLEFLIYFQGNSAPDKSGLPSDRFSAERTGGSVSTLTIQRTQQEDSAVYLCASSFISWGGAPYEQYFGPGTRLTVT.

This clonotype has a handful of counts. This sequence joins TRBV7-2 and TRBJ2-7, with D maybe TRBD1 (7 bases). V lost 5 bases and J 3 bases, leaving 14 bases between the germline ends. The CDR3 totals 14 residues. CDR1 SGHTA and CDR2 FQGNSA come from the germline V gene. The CDR3 DNA follows: TGTGCCAGCAGCGAGCAGGGGGGCCACTACGAGCAGTACGTC. It yields the protein CASSEQGGHYEQYV.

This clonotype was found a few times. The chain is built from TRBV5-8 and TRBJ1-5; TRBD1 is a possible D gene (5 bases). Germline V lookup: CDR1 SGHTS, CDR2 YDEGEE. The germline V and J ends were trimmed by 1 base and 9 bases, with 14 bases remaining between them. This CDR3 is built from 14 residues. The CDR3 spells CASSLLGPRGPQHF. The CDR3 bases are TGTGCCAGCAGCTTGTTAGGGCCGAGGGGGCCCCAGCATTTT.

This clonotype occurred a few times. The chain employs TRBV5-1 and TRBJ2-7, with D perhaps assigned TRBD1 or TRBD2 (5 bases each). Per germline, CDR1 SGHRS and CDR2 YFSETQ. Trimming cost V 0 bases and J 6 bases, with 16 bases left between them. The length of the CDR3 is 15 residues. DNA for the CDR3: TGCGCCAGCAGCTTGGCCGGGGCAGGGACGGGCGAGCAGTACGTC. Translation: CASSLAGAGTGEQYV.

V is TRBV18 and J is TRBJ2-7; possibly TRBD1 for D (6 bases). Trimming cost V 5 bases and J 3 bases, with 14 bases left between them. The CDR3 is 14 residues long. Germline V gene sequence: CDR1 KGHSH, CDR2 LQKENI. The CDR3 protein is CASSATGSNYEQYV. The CDR3 DNA follows: TGTGCCAGCTCAGCTACAGGGTCGAACTACGAGCAGTACGTC.

This clonotype was counted only a few times. The chain recombines TRBV7-2 with TRBJ2-5; D may be TRBD2 (7 bases). This CDR3 region has 15 residues. The V gene lost 0 bases and the J gene lost 2 bases, with 10 bases spanning the gap. Germline V gene data show CDR1 as SGHTA and CDR2 as FQGNSA. CDR3: CASSLAGGTQETQYF. CDR3 nucleotides: TGTGCCAGCAGCTTAGCGGGGGGGACACAAGAGACCCAGTACTTC.

This rearrangement joins TRBV11-2 to TRBJ2-3, with 12 bases matching TRBD2. The CDR3 spans 16 residues. Germline lookup yields CDR1 SGHAT and CDR2 FQNNGV. The J segment lost 6 bases and the V segment lost 4 bases, leaving 8 bases of the junction unmatched. The CDR3 sequence is CASSSRLAGVDDTQYF. The CDR3 DNA follows: TGTGCCAGCAGCTCCCGACTAGCGGGAGTTGATGATACGCAGTATTTT.

The rearrangement joins TRBV19 to TRBJ2-7; 7 bases line up with TRBD2. The germline CDR1 and CDR2 sequences are LNHDA and SQIVND (reference sequence). CDR3 length: 15 residues. V was pared by 6 bases and J by 1 base, with 9 bases of the junction left unmatched. CDR3 region: CASRPRELASYEQYF. The CDR3 DNA sequence: TGTGCCAGTAGACCCAGGGAACTAGCGTCCTACGAGCAGTACTTC.

This clonotype occurred many times. One end of the junction varies from germline; a read error may be responsible. The genes are TRBV5-1 and TRBJ2-5, with D possibly TRBD1 on 6 matching bases. Germline V gives CDR1 SGHRS, CDR2 YFSETQ. The length of the CDR3 is 12 residues. The CDR3 DNA reads as TGTGCCAGCAGCTCTAGGGGGGAGACCCAGTACTTC. As protein: CASSSRGETQYF. The whole variable domain, filled in from reference TRBV5-1 and TRBJ2-5, reads KAGVTQTPRYLIKTRGQQVTLSCSPISGHRSVSWYQQTPGQGLQFLFEYFSETQRNKGNFPGRFSGRQFSNSRSEMNVSTLELGDSALYLCASSSRGETQYFGPGTRLLVL.

The chain has TRBV6-5 and TRBJ1-2; no definite D call. This CDR3 contains 14 residues. CDR1 MNHEY and CDR2 SVGAGI come from the germline V gene. V was shortened by 0 bases and J by 0 bases, with 5 bases between the two germline ends. The DNA for the CDR3 is TGTGCCAGCAGTTACTCCAGGACTAACTATGGCTACACCTTC. Its protein is CASSYSRTNYGYTF.

This clonotype appeared many times. V and J are TRBV29-1 and TRBJ2-3; possible D gene TRBD2, 6 bases. Germline V gives CDR1 SQVTM, CDR2 ANQGSEA. The CDR3 length is 15 residues. Deletions cut 4 bases from V and 2 bases from J, with 16 bases between. The CDR3 DNA is TGCAGCGTTGGGGTCGGGGGATATACCACAGATACGCAGTATTTT. Protein sequence: CSVGVGGYTTDTQYF.

This clonotype was counted ten times or more. The V call is TRBV4-2, the J call TRBJ2-3, with 8 bases matching TRBD1. Germline V lookup: CDR1 LGHNA, CDR2 YNFKEQ. Trimming took 1 base from V and 2 from J; bases not matched to a gene: 5. This CDR3 contains 16 residues. The CDR3 region is CASSQVGQDLTDTQYF. The CDR3 DNA reads as TGTGCCAGCAGCCAAGTGGGACAGGACCTCACAGATACGCAGTATTTT.

The rearrangement joins TRBV5-1 to TRBJ2-5; 8 nucleotides agree with TRBD1. CDR1 and CDR2 (germline): SGHRS, YFSETQ. This CDR3 spans 15 amino acids. J gave up 4 bases and V 2 bases, and 7 bases lay outside the gene matches. The CDR3 DNA is TGCGCCAGCAGCTTCTTAACAGGGGGTTTAGAGACCCAGTACTTC. It codes for CASSFLTGGLETQYF.

This clonotype has at least ten counts. V and J are TRBV29-1 and TRBJ1-2; weak D call: TRBD1 (5 bases). Trimming cost V 7 bases and J 4 bases, with 16 bases left between them. From germline, CDR1 is SQVTM and CDR2 ANQGSEA. There are 13 residues in the CDR3. The CDR3 DNA sequence: TGCAGCGCCGCCAGGGACGGAGTCTATGGCTACACCTTC. This encodes CSAARDGVYGYTF.

The V and J genes are TRBV7-2 and TRBJ2-1; D unresolved. Trimming cost V 11 bases and J 12 bases, with 26 bases left between them. The CDR3 contains 14 residues. From germline, CDR1 is SGHTA and CDR2 FQGNSA. In DNA, the CDR3 is TGTGCCTTGTCCCCCGCGGTCCGGCCGTGGGGGCAGTTCTTC. Encoded protein: CALSPAVRPWGQFF.

V and J are TRBV15 and TRBJ2-1; the match to TRBD2 covers 7 bases. Germline CDR1 and CDR2: LNHNV and YYDKDF (reference sequence). V lost 3 bases, J lost 6 bases, and 8 bases stayed unmatched. This CDR3 is 15 amino acids long. CDR3 residues: CATSRNPQRGNEQFF. DNA of the CDR3: TGTGCCACCAGCAGGAACCCCCAGCGGGGCAATGAGCAGTTCTTC.

V usage is TRBV20-1 and J usage is TRBJ1-5; perhaps TRBD1 as D (6 bases). V lost 0 bases and J 3 bases, leaving 12 bases between the germline ends. The CDR3 length is 15 residues. Per the germline V gene, CDR1 is DFQATT and CDR2 is SNEGSKA (reference sequence). CDR3 in amino acids: CSARDGGLYNQPQHF. CDR3 bases: TGCAGTGCTAGAGACGGGGGGCTTTACAATCAGCCCCAGCATTTT.

This clonotype has at least ten counts. The V call is TRBV7-8, the J call TRBJ1-3, with unresolved D. Germline assignment: CDR1 SGHVS and CDR2 FQNEAQ. The CDR3 totals 17 residues. The ends were cut back, 1 base at V and 4 bases at J, with 17 bases in the middle. Written as DNA, the CDR3 is TGTGCCAGCAGCTTAGGTGATGGGCGGGTTTCAGGAAACACCATATATTTT. Amino acids: CASSLGDGRVSGNTIYF.

This clonotype was observed a few times. The rearrangement joins TRBV5-6 to TRBJ2-7; D is uncertain. The CDR3 has 13 residues. Per the germline V gene, CDR1 is SGHDT and CDR2 is YYEEEE. Trimming took off 2 bases at V and 2 bases at J, with 8 bases between the two ends. Here the CDR3 reads CASSFISTYEQYF. CDR3 nucleotide sequence: TGTGCCAGCAGCTTCATCTCGACCTACGAGCAGTACTTC.

This clonotype turned up a few times. CDR3 region: CASSHSLWLAEAFF. The CDR3 DNA is TGTGCCAGCAGCCATAGTCTGTGGTTGGCTGAAGCTTTCTTT. This sequence joins TRBV3-1 and TRBJ1-1; no definite D call. V was shortened by 3 bases and J by 6 bases, with 14 bases between the two germline ends. The germline V gene has CDR1 LGHDT and CDR2 YNNKEL (reference sequence). This CDR3 is built from 14 residues.

This clonotype appeared a single time. The chain has TRBV18 and TRBJ2-4; D uncertain. Germline V gene lookup returns CDR1 KGHSH and CDR2 LQKENI. The CDR3 is 14 residues long. V lost 2 bases to trimming and J lost 6 bases, with 11 bases between them. The CDR3 sequence is CASSPLAELNIQYF. The CDR3 bases are TGTGCCAGCTCACCATTGGCAGAGTTAAACATTCAGTACTTC.

J is TRBJ1-5 and V is TRBV10-3; tentative D call: TRBD1 (6 bases). Trimming took off 6 bases at V and 7 bases at J, with 13 bases between the two ends. The CDR3 is 13 residues long. The germline V gene has CDR1 ENHRY and CDR2 SYGVKD. CDR3 DNA: TGTGCCATCAGCCCAGGGGTCGGGCAGCCCCAGCATTTT. The encoded protein is CAISPGVGQPQHF.

The chain links TRBV7-2 to TRBJ2-2, with D perhaps matching TRBD1 (6 bases). V gave up 2 bases and J gave up 4 bases, with 11 bases separating them. This CDR3 is built from 15 residues. Per germline, CDR1 SGHTA and CDR2 FQGNSA. The CDR3 nucleotides are TGTGCCAGCAGCTTATACTCAGGGGTCACCGGGGAGCTGTTTTTT. As protein: CASSLYSGVTGELFF.